This passage covers 8 T cell receptor beta chains from one sample sequenced in a study of cytomegalovirus exposure and HLA in healthy donors. PCR employed 60 Vbeta and 13 Jbeta primers. Only in-frame clones appear in the TCRdb table, and some are missing; sequencing was by immunoSEQ multiplex PCR. The data contain under 150,000 clones, 70% to 85% of them seen just once; the ten biggest clones take up around 4.2%. Sequencing was performed on PBMCs. Receptors were obtained from a woman aged 40 to 55 in good health and CMV-seropositive.

The J gene is TRBJ2-1, the V gene TRBV7-3; TRBD2 matches 8 bases. Germline-derived CDR1 and CDR2 are SGHTA and FQGTGA. Trimming removed 1 base from V and 6 bases from J; junction bases left unmatched: 8. CDR3 length equals 16 residues. The CDR3 DNA follows: TGTGCCAGCAGCTTAATTACGGCCGGGAGGGGCAATGAGCAGTTCTTC. Translated: CASSLITAGRGNEQFF.

This clone was recorded a few times. The V call is TRBV7-9, the J call TRBJ2-5, with TRBD1 as a possible D gene (5 bases). Germline V gene sequence: CDR1 SEHNR, CDR2 FQNEAQ (reference sequence). V lost 5 bases and J lost 4, with 11 bases in between. The CDR3 extends over 13 amino acids. The CDR3 here is CASSGQGLETQYF. The DNA for the CDR3 is TGTGCCAGCAGCGGACAAGGGTTAGAGACCCAGTACTTC.

The chain links TRBV6-5 to TRBJ1-3; D possibly corresponds to TRBD1 (6 bases). The CDR3 sequence is 15 residues long. Germline-derived CDR1 and CDR2 are MNHEY and SVGAGI. V was cut by 7 bases and J by 0 bases, with 13 bases left in between. DNA of the CDR3: TGTGCCAGCACGAAATTACAGGGCTCTGGAAACACCATATATTTT. Encoded protein: CASTKLQGSGNTIYF.

The chain combines TRBV18 with TRBJ1-1; D is possibly TRBD1 (6 bases). Germline-derived CDR1 and CDR2 are KGHSH and LQKENI. The CDR3 runs to 15 residues. Trimming removed 0 bases from V and 3 bases from J, with 11 bases in between. CDR3 sequence reads: CASSPPSQGHTEAFF. DNA for the CDR3: TGTGCCAGCTCACCACCATCACAGGGACACACTGAAGCTTTCTTT.

This chain links TRBV7-9 with TRBJ1-1; D remains unclear. Trimming left V 2 bases short and J 0 bases short, with 7 bases between. CDR3 size: 14 residues. Germline-derived CDR1 and CDR2 are SEHNR and FQNEAQ (reference sequence). This CDR3 reads CASSLTAVNTEAFF. For the CDR3, the DNA is TGTGCCAGCAGCTTAACAGCTGTGAACACTGAAGCTTTCTTT. Supplemented by reference TRBV7-9 and TRBJ1-1, the full variable domain reads DTGVSQNPRHKITKRGQNVTFRCDPISEHNRLYWYRQTLGQGPEFLTYFQNEAQLEKSRLLSDRFSAERPKGSFSTLEIQRTEQGDSAMYLCASSLTAVNTEAFFGQGTRLTVV.

V usage is TRBV7-3 and J usage is TRBJ1-1; D not certain. The CDR3 loop spans 14 amino acids. The germline V gene has CDR1 SGHTA and CDR2 FQGTGA. Deletions cut 2 bases from V and 1 base from J, with 8 bases between. The CDR3 protein is CASSLQVGNTEAFF. DNA for the CDR3: TGTGCCAGCAGCTTACAGGTGGGGAACACTGAAGCTTTCTTT. Using reference TRBV7-3 and TRBJ1-1 for the parts outside the CDR3, the full variable domain is GAGVSQTPSNKVTEKGKYVELRCDPISGHTALYWYRQSLGQGPEFLIYFQGTGAADDSGLPNDRFFAVRPEGSVSTLKIQRTERGDSAVYLCASSLQVGNTEAFFGQGTRLTVV.

The chain carries TRBV7-6 and TRBJ1-5; D ambiguous. CDR1 and CDR2 (germline): SGHVS, FNYEAQ. The V gene lost 5 bases and the J gene lost 8 bases, with 22 bases spanning the gap. The CDR3 runs to 16 residues. The DNA of the CDR3 is TGTGCCAGCAGCCGTCGAACTAGAGAGGTCCCTGAGCCCCAGCATTTT. Translating it yields CASSRRTREVPEPQHF.

This clone was seen only once. The rearrangement links TRBV30 to TRBJ1-3; 9 bases align to TRBD1. Germline CDR1 is GTSNPN and CDR2 is SVGIG (reference sequence). The CDR3 is 14 residues long. The ends lost 5 bases at V and 4 bases at J; junction bases unmatched: 6. The chain's CDR3 is CAWGGGQGGNTIYF. In nucleotides, the CDR3 is TGTGCCTGGGGAGGGGGACAGGGAGGAAACACCATATATTTT.